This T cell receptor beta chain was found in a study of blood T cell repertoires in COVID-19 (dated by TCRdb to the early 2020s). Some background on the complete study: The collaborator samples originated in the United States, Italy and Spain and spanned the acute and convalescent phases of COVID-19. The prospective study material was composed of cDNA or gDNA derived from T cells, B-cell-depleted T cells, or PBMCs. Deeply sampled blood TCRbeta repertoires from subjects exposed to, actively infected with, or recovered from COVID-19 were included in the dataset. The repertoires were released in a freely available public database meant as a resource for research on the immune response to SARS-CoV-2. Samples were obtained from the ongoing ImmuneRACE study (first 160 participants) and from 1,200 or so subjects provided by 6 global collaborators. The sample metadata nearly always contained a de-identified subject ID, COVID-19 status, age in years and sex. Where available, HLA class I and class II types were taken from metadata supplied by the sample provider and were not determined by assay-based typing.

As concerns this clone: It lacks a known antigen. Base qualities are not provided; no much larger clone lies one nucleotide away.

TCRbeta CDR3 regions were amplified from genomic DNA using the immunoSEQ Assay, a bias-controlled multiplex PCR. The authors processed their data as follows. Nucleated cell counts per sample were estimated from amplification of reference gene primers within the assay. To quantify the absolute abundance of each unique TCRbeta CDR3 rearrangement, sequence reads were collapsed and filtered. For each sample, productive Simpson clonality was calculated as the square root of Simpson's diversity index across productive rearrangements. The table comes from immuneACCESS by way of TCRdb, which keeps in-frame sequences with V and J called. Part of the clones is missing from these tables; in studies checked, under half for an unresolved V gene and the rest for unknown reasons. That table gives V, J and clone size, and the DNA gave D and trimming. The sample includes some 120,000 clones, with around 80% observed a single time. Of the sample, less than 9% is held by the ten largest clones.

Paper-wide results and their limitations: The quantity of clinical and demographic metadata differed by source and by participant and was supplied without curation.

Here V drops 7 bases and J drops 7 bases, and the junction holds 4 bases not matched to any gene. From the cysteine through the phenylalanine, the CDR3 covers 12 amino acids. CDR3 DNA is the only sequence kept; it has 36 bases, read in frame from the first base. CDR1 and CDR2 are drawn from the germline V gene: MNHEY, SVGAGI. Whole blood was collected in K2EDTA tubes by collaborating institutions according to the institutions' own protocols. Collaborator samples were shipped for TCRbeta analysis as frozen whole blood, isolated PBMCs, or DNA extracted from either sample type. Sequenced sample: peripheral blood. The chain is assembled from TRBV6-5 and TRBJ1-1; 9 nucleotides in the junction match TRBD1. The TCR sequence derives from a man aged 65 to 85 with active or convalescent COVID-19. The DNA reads TGTGCCAGCATCGGGACAGGGCTTGAAGCTTTCTTT. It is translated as CASIGTGLEAFF.